Presented here are 29 T cell receptor beta chains from one specimen sequenced in a study of identifying expanded T cells in peripheral blood. Sequencing used immunoSEQ multiplex PCR; TCRdb keeps in-frame clones, though not all of them. The sample yields about 85,000 clones, 88% seen once. The specimen sequenced was blood. All receptors derive from a person aged 18 to 70 in good health.

The chain combines TRBV7-6 with TRBJ2-5; D is unclear. The CDR3 loop spans 13 amino acids. Trimming removed 4 bases at V and 5 bases at J, with 11 bases between. Germline CDR1 SGHVS, CDR2 FNYEAQ. CDR3 nucleotides: TGTGCCAGCAGCTCTCACGCCGGGGAGACCCAGTACTTC. Encoded protein: CASSSHAGETQYF.

The chain has TRBV2 and TRBJ1-1; TRBD1 is a possible D gene (6 bases). Trimming pared 3 bases from V and 5 bases from J, leaving 10 bases between. Germline CDR1 and CDR2: SNHLY and FYNNEI. The CDR3 is made up of 13 amino acids. The CDR3 spells CASSEGRGTEAFF. In nucleotides, the CDR3 is TGTGCCAGCAGTGAGGGAAGGGGGACTGAAGCTTTCTTT.

This chain links TRBV19 with TRBJ1-2; D is perhaps TRBD1 (5 bases). This CDR3 has 16 amino acids. V was clipped by 3 bases and J by 8 bases, with 22 bases between them. Per the germline V gene, CDR1 is LNHDA and CDR2 is SQIVND (reference sequence). The CDR3: CASSIGRVVGQYGYTF. CDR3 sequence (DNA): TGTGCCAGTAGTATCGGCAGGGTGGTTGGACAATACGGCTACACCTTC.

This clone was found once. The gene calls are TRBV21-1 and TRBJ2-5. TRBV21-1 counts as a pseudogene. The CDR3 has 21 amino acids. The CDR3 DNA sequence: TGTGCCAGCAGCCAGGGGAACGATGGGAGGGGGCTAGCTACTACCCAAGAGACCCAGTACTTC. It codes for CASSQGNDGRGLATTQETQYF.

The V gene is TRBV5-5, the J gene TRBJ2-7, with D possibly being TRBD1 (6 bases). Trimming left V 0 bases short and J 0 bases short, with 10 bases between. From germline, CDR1 is SGHKS and CDR2 YYEKEE (reference sequence). This CDR3 has 15 amino acids. CDR3 in amino acids: CASSLAWDNSYEQYF. The DNA of the CDR3 is TGTGCCAGCAGCTTGGCCTGGGACAACTCCTACGAGCAGTACTTC.

This clone was seen once. The chain couples TRBV5-6 to TRBJ1-2, with a tentative D call TRBD1 (6 bases). With 2 bases removed from V and 3 bases from J, the gap between germline ends came to 11 bases. This CDR3 region has 14 residues. Per germline, CDR1 SGHDT and CDR2 YYEEEE. CDR3 in amino acids: CASSFGGADYGYTF. In DNA form, the CDR3 reads TGTGCCAGCAGCTTTGGGGGCGCCGACTATGGCTACACCTTC.

The chain recombines TRBV19 with TRBJ1-5; perhaps TRBD1 as D (5 bases). Germline lookup yields CDR1 LNHDA and CDR2 SQIVND (reference sequence). This CDR3 contains 15 residues. V lost 3 bases and J lost 3, with 12 bases in between. This CDR3 reads CASSMGPLFNQPQHF. In DNA form, the CDR3 reads TGTGCCAGTAGTATGGGACCGCTCTTCAATCAGCCCCAGCATTTT.

The chain is built from TRBV4-3 and TRBJ1-2; 7 nucleotides agree with TRBD1. The CDR3 loop spans 14 amino acids. The junction had 4 bases not matched to a gene; V was cut back by 4 bases and J by 2 bases. Germline V gene sequence: CDR1 LGHNA, CDR2 YSLEER. The CDR3 sequence: CASSPRTGNYGYTF. The CDR3 DNA sequence: TGCGCCAGCAGCCCCCGGACAGGAAACTATGGCTACACCTTC.

The chain has TRBV5-4 and TRBJ1-2, with D possibly being TRBD1 (5 bases). Germline CDR1 is SGHNT and CDR2 is YYREEE (reference sequence). V gave up 4 bases and J gave up 8 bases, with 15 bases separating them. The CDR3 is 13 residues long. For the CDR3, the DNA is TGTGCCAGCAGCGAATCCGGGACTGGCGGCTACACCTTC. The encoded protein is CASSESGTGGYTF.

The chain has TRBV6-1 and TRBJ1-4; the D gene is possibly TRBD1 (6 bases). V shed 9 bases and J shed 8 bases, with 19 bases lying between them. CDR1 and CDR2 (germline): MNHNS, SASEGT. This CDR3 contains 14 residues. Here the CDR3 reads CASRIRGLGEKLFF. The CDR3 bases are TGTGCCAGTAGAATCCGGGGGCTGGGGGAAAAACTGTTTTTT.

The rearrangement links TRBV7-9 to TRBJ2-7; 7 bases match TRBD2. Germline CDR1 reads SEHNR; CDR2 reads FQNEAQ (reference sequence). The V and J ends lost 5 bases and 0 bases, in that order; junction bases with no gene match: 1. CDR3 size: 13 residues. The CDR3 reads CASSGGGSYEQYF. The DNA of the CDR3 is TGTGCCAGCAGCGGCGGGGGCTCCTACGAGCAGTACTTC.

This chain links TRBV5-6 with TRBJ1-1, with D unresolved. This CDR3 region has 13 residues. CDR1 and CDR2 from the germline V gene are SGHDT and YYEEEE. Trimming took 3 bases from V and 8 from J, leaving 14 bases between them. CDR3 in DNA: TGTGCCAGCAGCTCGAATCCGGAGACGGAAGCTTTCTTT. Translated, it gives CASSSNPETEAFF.

This clone was counted only a few times. One end of the junction varies from germline; a read error may be responsible. The V and J genes are TRBV7-2 and TRBJ2-7, with D maybe TRBD2 (7 bases). Germline lookup yields CDR1 SGHTA and CDR2 FQGNSA. This CDR3 has 14 amino acids. In DNA, the CDR3 is TGCGCCAGCAGCCCAGGGGACTACTCCTACGAGCAGTACTTC. Translating it yields CASSPGDYSYEQYF.

The chain uses TRBV7-2 and TRBJ1-2, with 10 bases that match TRBD1. Germline V gene lookup returns CDR1 SGHTA and CDR2 FQGNSA. This CDR3 region has 13 residues. Trimming took 6 bases from V and 6 from J; bases not matched to a gene: 4. CDR3 region: CASSFDRGHGYTF. In nucleotides, the CDR3 is TGTGCCAGCAGTTTTGACAGGGGGCATGGCTACACCTTC.

The rearrangement links TRBV5-1 to TRBJ1-1; 8 nucleotides agree with TRBD1. From germline, CDR1 is SGHRS and CDR2 YFSETQ. The CDR3 totals 15 residues. V dropped 2 bases and J dropped 1; count of bases not matched to a gene: 4. CDR3 loop: CASSFYRGTNTEAFF. Here the CDR3 DNA reads TGCGCCAGCAGCTTCTACAGGGGGACGAACACTGAAGCTTTCTTT.

The rearrangement joins TRBV4-1 to TRBJ1-1; 8 bases agree with TRBD1. This CDR3 has 16 residues. CDR1 is MGHRA and CDR2 is YSYEKL in the germline V gene. The V segment lost 2 bases and the J segment 10 bases; nucleotides outside the gene matches: 15. CDR3 sequence (DNA): TGCGCCAGCAGCCAAAATTGGCCTGACAGGGGTAGCAGAGCTTTCTTT. Encoded protein: CASSQNWPDRGSRAFF.

This sequence joins TRBV12-5 and TRBJ2-3; D is ambiguous. The germline V gene encodes CDR1 LGHNT and CDR2 FRNRAP. Trimming took 3 bases from V and 11 from J, leaving 9 bases between them. This CDR3 has 11 amino acids. For the CDR3, the DNA is TGTGCTAGTGGTTTCCGCACGAGGCAGTATTTT. Translation gives CASGFRTRQYF.

This clone occurred a few times. The chain combines TRBV10-3 with TRBJ2-6, with 7 bases identical to TRBD1. The CDR3 runs to 14 residues. Trimming removed 5 bases from V and 6 bases from J; junction bases left unmatched: 4. Germline lookup yields CDR1 ENHRY and CDR2 SYGVKD. The CDR3 loop reads CAISPGGEANVLTF. The CDR3 DNA is TGTGCCATCAGTCCAGGGGGTGAGGCCAACGTCCTGACTTTC.

The chain combines TRBV4-1 with TRBJ1-6; the match to TRBD1 covers 9 bases. Germline CDR1 is MGHRA and CDR2 is YSYEKL. V trimming: 3 bases; J trimming: 7 bases; junction bases outside the gene matches: 4. The CDR3 consists of 15 residues. CDR3 residues: CASSHTTGGNSPLHF. CDR3 nucleotide sequence: TGCGCCAGCAGCCACACGACAGGGGGAAATTCACCCCTCCACTTT.

V usage is TRBV7-2 and J usage is TRBJ1-1; TRBD1 matches at 7 bases. The germline CDR1 and CDR2 sequences are SGHTA and FQGNSA. This CDR3 contains 15 residues. After removal of 4 bases from V and 0 bases from J, the junction contained 5 bases not matched to a gene. The chain's CDR3 is CASSSGTAMNTEAFF. In DNA form, the CDR3 reads TGTGCCAGCAGCTCTGGGACAGCTATGAACACTGAAGCTTTCTTT.

The chain joins TRBV7-2 to TRBJ2-7, with 11 bases lining up with TRBD1. J was trimmed by 2 bases and V by 1 base; bases with no gene match: 7. Germline V gives CDR1 SGHTA, CDR2 FQGNSA. This CDR3 has 17 amino acids. In DNA form, the CDR3 reads TGTGCCAGCAGCTTAGTGTGGGGGACAGGGGGGACCTACGAGCAGTACTTC. Translating gives CASSLVWGTGGTYEQYF.

The V call is TRBV6-5, the J call TRBJ1-2; D not certain. The CDR3 has 14 amino acids. Germline CDR1 and CDR2: MNHEY and SVGAGI. V gave up 2 bases and J gave up 2 bases, with 9 bases separating them. The CDR3 bases are TGTGCCAGCAGTTACCGTGGCAGAAACTATGGCTACACCTTC. Translating gives CASSYRGRNYGYTF.

The chain recombines TRBV9 with TRBJ1-1; 9 nucleotides match TRBD1. This CDR3 has 14 amino acids. Germline CDR1 SGDLS, CDR2 YYNGEE. Trimming at V came to 3 bases and at J to 5 bases, leaving 5 bases not matched to a gene. The CDR3 region is CASSARTGETEAFF. The CDR3 DNA reads as TGTGCCAGCAGCGCCCGGACAGGGGAGACTGAAGCTTTCTTT.

V usage is TRBV20-1 and J usage is TRBJ1-1; no clear D gene. CDR1 and CDR2 from the germline V gene are DFQATT and SNEGSKA (reference sequence). The V end lost 6 bases, the J end lost 1 base, and 6 bases lay between the germline ends. The CDR3 spans 11 residues. DNA for the CDR3: TGCAGTGCAGGGCCGAACACTGAAGCTTTCTTT. Protein: CSAGPNTEAFF.

V and J are TRBV10-3 and TRBJ2-7, with 10 nucleotides matching TRBD2. The CDR3 is 16 amino acids. CDR1 ENHRY and CDR2 SYGVKD come from the germline V gene. After removal of 3 bases from V and 4 bases from J, the junction contained 9 bases not matched to a gene. The DNA for the CDR3 is TGTGCCATCAGTGAAGGGGCTAGCGGGGGCCGGTACGAGCAGTACTTC. Translating it yields CAISEGASGGRYEQYF.

The chain uses TRBV7-9 and TRBJ1-2; maybe TRBD1 (5 bases). This CDR3 region has 14 residues. Trimming removed 5 bases at V and 8 bases at J, with 18 bases between. Germline CDR1 reads SEHNR; CDR2 reads FQNEAQ (reference sequence). This chain's CDR3 is CASSRTGGVGGYTF. DNA of the CDR3: TGTGCCAGCAGCCGAACAGGAGGGGTGGGAGGCTACACCTTC. Together with reference TRBV7-9 and TRBJ1-2, the CDR3 gives the full variable domain: DTGVSQNPRHKITKRGQNVTFRCDPISEHNRLYWYRQTLGQGPEFLTYFQNEAQLEKSRLLSDRFSAERPKGSFSTLEIQRTEQGDSAMYLCASSRTGGVGGYTFGSGTRLTVV.

J is TRBJ1-5 and V is TRBV10-3; D is unclear. V lost 10 bases, J lost 7 bases, and 17 bases lay in between. This CDR3 spans 13 amino acids. Germline values: CDR1 ENHRY, CDR2 SYGVKD. CDR3 residues: CATRLDGFQPQHF. The CDR3 nucleotides read TGTGCCACCAGATTGGACGGATTCCAGCCCCAGCATTTT.

The chain uses TRBV6-1 and TRBJ1-3; 10 bases agree with TRBD1. Germline CDR1 and CDR2: MNHNS and SASEGT. V shed 7 bases, J shed 4 bases, and the junction held 7 bases outside the gene matches. The CDR3 is made up of 15 amino acids. The CDR3 sequence is CASTLTGGAGNTIYF. CDR3 in DNA: TGTGCCAGCACTTTGACAGGGGGCGCCGGAAACACCATATATTTT.

This clone was detected only once. The chain joins TRBV7-2 to TRBJ1-2, with a tentative D call TRBD1 (6 bases). Trimming stripped 5 bases from V and 8 bases from J, with 15 bases between. The CDR3 is 13 amino acids. CDR1 and CDR2 from the germline V gene are SGHTA and FQGNSA. This chain's CDR3 is CASSGGGAQGYTF. As DNA, the CDR3 is TGTGCCAGCAGCGGAGGGGGGGCCCAGGGCTACACCTTC.